Following are 18 T cell receptor beta chains from one sample sequenced in a study of radiotherapy plus CTLA-4 blockade in lung cancer. The assay was immunoSEQ multiplex PCR, and TCRdb's table has in-frame clones only and misses some. The sample includes 75,000 to 95,000 clones, approximately 82% of them seen just once. Sequencing was performed on peripheral blood, taken from a patient treated with radiotherapy plus ipilimumab. The receptors stem from a human donor with non-small cell lung cancer that progressed on radiotherapy plus ipilimumab.

The chain links TRBV15 to TRBJ2-7; 10 bases fit TRBD2. This CDR3 contains 18 residues. Losses at the gene ends were 5 bases for V and 5 bases for J; bases not matched to a gene: 18. Germline CDR1 and CDR2: LNHNV and YYDKDF (reference sequence). The CDR3 DNA sequence: TGTGCCACCAGCGGTCCCCCCCCAGCGGGAGGGCCTCAGGACGAGCAGTACTTC. It specifies CATSGPPPAGGPQDEQYF.

In the case of this clone: The sample carries other DNA sequences with the same CDR3. The chain employs TRBV19 and TRBJ1-1; D is undetermined. In germline, CDR1 is LNHDA, CDR2 SQIVND (reference sequence). The V end lost 4 bases, the J end lost 0 bases, and 6 bases lay between the germline ends. This CDR3 is built from 13 residues. The CDR3 region has the DNA TGTGCCAGTAGTAGACGGCTGAACACTGAAGCTTTCTTT. Translating it yields CASSRRLNTEAFF. Supplemented by reference TRBV19 and TRBJ1-1, the full variable domain reads DGGITQSPKYLFRKEGQNVTLSCEQNLNHDAMYWYRQDPGQGLRLIYYSQIVNDFQKGDIAEGYSVSREKKESFPLTVTSAQKNPTAFYLCASSRRLNTEAFFGQGTRLTVV.

The chain combines TRBV2 with TRBJ2-6, with 7 nucleotides matching TRBD1. With 8 bases clipped from V and 2 bases from J, the junction kept 9 bases outside the gene matches. The CDR3 loop spans 16 amino acids. Germline V lookup: CDR1 SNHLY, CDR2 FYNNEI. The DNA for the CDR3 is TGTGCCAGCGTAGGCTTCAGGGGGACTGGGGCCAACGTCCTGACTTTC. Amino acid sequence: CASVGFRGTGANVLTF.

V and J are TRBV19 and TRBJ2-1; 13 bases agree with TRBD2. Germline-derived CDR1 and CDR2 are LNHDA and SQIVND (reference sequence). V lost 1 base to trimming and J lost 14 bases; unmatched junction nucleotides: 8. This CDR3 spans 15 amino acids. CDR3 sequence (DNA): TGTGCCAGTAGTATAGGCGATACTAGCGGGGGGGATAAGTTCTTC. Its translation: CASSIGDTSGGDKFF.

The chain recombines TRBV5-1 with TRBJ2-7; no reliable D call. Trimming shortened V by 7 bases and J by 4 bases, and 12 bases separated the two germline ends. This CDR3 has 12 residues. CDR1 SGHRS and CDR2 YFSETQ come from the germline V gene. Written as DNA, the CDR3 is TGCGCCAGCTCCCCAGAAGGTTACGAGCAGTACTTC. It specifies CASSPEGYEQYF.

This clone has only one observation. The chain carries TRBV5-4 and TRBJ1-1; unclear D gene. The V end lost 2 bases, the J end lost 2 bases, and 13 bases lay between the germline ends. There are 15 residues in the CDR3. Germline CDR1 reads SGHNT; CDR2 reads YYREEE (reference sequence). The CDR3 here is CASSFRTAINTEAFF. CDR3 nucleotide sequence: TGTGCCAGCAGCTTTCGCACAGCAATTAACACTGAAGCTTTCTTT.

In DNA form, the CDR3 reads TGTGCCAGCAGAGTGCGGGAGGGCCGGGACACCGGGGAGCTGTTTTTT. Translating gives CASRVREGRDTGELFF. The chain is built from TRBV6-6 and TRBJ2-2, with 9 bases fitting TRBD2. The V segment lost 6 bases and the J segment 3 bases; nucleotides outside the gene matches: 8. CDR1 is MNHNY, CDR2 SVGAGI, per germline (reference sequence). The CDR3 runs to 16 residues.

The chain uses TRBV30 and TRBJ1-2; perhaps TRBD1 as D (5 bases). Trimming removed 2 bases at V and 3 bases at J, with 10 bases between. The CDR3 extends over 13 amino acids. CDR1 GTSNPN and CDR2 SVGIG come from the germline V gene (reference sequence). The CDR3 nucleotides read TGTGCCTGGAGTCCTCGGGGGGACTATGGCTACACCTTC. Translation: CAWSPRGDYGYTF.

This clone has only one observation. This sequence joins TRBV13 and TRBJ2-1; 13 nucleotides agree with TRBD2. The CDR3 totals 16 residues. The V and J ends lost 5 bases and 7 bases, in that order; junction bases with no gene match: 8. CDR1 and CDR2 (germline): PRHDT, FYEKMQ (reference sequence). The CDR3, as DNA: TGTGCCAGCAGCCCCCGGACTAGCGGGAGCATGAATGAGCAGTTCTTC. Translated: CASSPRTSGSMNEQFF.

V gene TRBV13 combines with J gene TRBJ2-1, with 8 bases matching TRBD2. Per germline, CDR1 PRHDT and CDR2 FYEKMQ (reference sequence). CDR3 length equals 18 residues. The trim removed 0 bases at V and 0 bases at J, leaving 7 bases unmatched. The CDR3 protein is CASSLGWGGGSSYNEQFF. The CDR3 DNA is TGTGCCAGCAGCTTAGGATGGGGCGGGGGGAGCTCCTACAATGAGCAGTTCTTC. The full variable domain, in which reference TRBV13 and TRBJ2-1 provide the parts outside the CDR3, is AAGVIQSPRHLIKEKRETATLKCYPIPRHDTVYWYQQGPGQDPQFLISFYEKMQSDKGSIPDRFSAQQFSDYHSELNMSSLELGDSALYFCASSLGWGGGSSYNEQFFGPGTRLTVL.

In this sample, this clone turned up a few times. The J gene is TRBJ2-2, the V gene TRBV29-1, with a possible D match to TRBD2 (7 bases). CDR1 and CDR2 (germline): SQVTM, ANQGSEA. The CDR3 spans 14 residues. Between the trimmed V and J ends, which lost 7 bases and 3 bases, there was a span of 15 bases. CDR3 loop: CSGKGGVDTGELFF. The CDR3 bases are TGCAGCGGCAAAGGGGGGGTGGACACCGGGGAGCTGTTTTTT.

The chain joins TRBV14 to TRBJ2-7; maybe TRBD1 (6 bases). Germline loops: CDR1 SGHDN, CDR2 FVKESK. V was pared by 4 bases and J by 4 bases, with 14 bases between. The CDR3 extends over 14 amino acids. CDR3 bases: TGTGCCAGCAGCCTAAGGTCAGGGGCATACGAGCAGTACGTC. Translating it yields CASSLRSGAYEQYV.

The chain couples TRBV6-5 to TRBJ2-1, with 10 bases aligning to TRBD1. Germline loops: CDR1 MNHEY, CDR2 SVGAGI. V was clipped by 6 bases and J by 8 bases; unmatched bases: 1. This CDR3 comprises 12 residues. CDR3 region: CASRTGGDEQFF. In DNA, the CDR3 is TGTGCCAGCAGGACAGGGGGCGATGAGCAGTTCTTC.

This chain links TRBV9 with TRBJ2-2; 13 positions match TRBD2. Germline assignment: CDR1 SGDLS and CDR2 YYNGEE. Trimming cost V 0 bases and J 3 bases; bases outside gene matches: 2. The CDR3 has 17 residues. The CDR3 spells CASSVGGLAGYTGELFF. The CDR3 DNA sequence: TGTGCCAGCAGCGTAGGGGGACTAGCGGGGTACACCGGGGAGCTGTTTTTT.

The gene calls are TRBV30 and TRBJ2-2; 7 nucleotides agree with TRBD2. This CDR3 is built from 16 residues. Germline values: CDR1 GTSNPN, CDR2 SVGIG (reference sequence). Germline trimming cut 4 bases from V and 5 bases from J; bases unmatched to any gene: 13. The CDR3 loop is CAWMGWGRAGTGELFF. The CDR3 DNA reads as TGTGCCTGGATGGGCTGGGGGAGGGCCGGTACCGGGGAGCTGTTTTTT. Based on the CDR3 plus reference TRBV30 and TRBJ2-2, the full variable domain is SQTIHQWPATLVQPVGSPLSLECTVEGTSNPNLYWYRQAAGRGLQLLFYSVGIGQISSEVPQNLSASRPQDRQFILSSKKLLLSDSGFYLCAWMGWGRAGTGELFFGEGSRLTVL.

This clone was recorded once. The chain is built from TRBV28 and TRBJ2-7; the D gene is possibly TRBD1 (6 bases). Germline V lookup: CDR1 MDHEN, CDR2 SYDVKM. Trimming removed 9 bases at V and 0 bases at J, with 15 bases between. The CDR3 runs to 14 residues. CDR3 DNA: TGTGCCAGTAGATCGGGACAAAACTCCTACGAGCAGTACTTC. Protein sequence: CASRSGQNSYEQYF.

V and J are TRBV11-2 and TRBJ2-3; possibly TRBD1 for D (6 bases). The CDR3 totals 12 residues. The germline gives CDR1 SGHAT, CDR2 FQNNGV. Trimming took 4 bases from V and 9 from J, leaving 11 bases between them. In DNA form, the CDR3 reads TGTGCCAGCAGCTGGGGGCCGGGGACGCAGTATTTT. Its translation is CASSWGPGTQYF.

The chain has TRBV10-1 and TRBJ1-1; D possibly corresponds to TRBD1 (5 bases). The CDR3 extends over 14 amino acids. The germline CDR1 and CDR2 sequences are WNHNN and SYGVQD (reference sequence). Trimming shortened V by 4 bases and J by 2 bases, and 11 bases separated the two germline ends. CDR3 nucleotides: TGCGCCAGCAGTGCGGACATACGAAACACTGAAGCTTTCTTT. Its translation: CASSADIRNTEAFF.